These T cell receptor beta chains were read from a single sample in a study of blood T cell repertoires in COVID-19. Profiled with immunoSEQ multiplex PCR; TCRdb holds only in-frame clones, not every one. The profile shows tens of thousands of clones, roughly 80% of them singletons. Sequenced material: peripheral blood. These receptors all stem from a human donor in a cohort sampled during active COVID-19. Both conserved end residues are part of each CDR3. Fields, in order: V gene, clone size, D gene, CDR3 length, J gene, CDR3 DNA, CDR3 protein. A D gene is named only where the DNA matches it firmly. Where a row states a size, it is once, few, many or the class of an expanded clone; other rows omit it.

TRBV24-1	NA	NA	12	TRBJ1-2	TGTGCCACCAGTGATTTTAGGGGCGGCTACACCTTC	CATSDFRGGYTF
TRBV13	NA	NA	15	TRBJ1-6	TGTGCCAGCAGCTTGGGTCGGGGGGTCGGTTCACCCCTCCACTTT	CASSLGRGVGSPLHF
TRBV28	NA	TRBD1	14	TRBJ2-1	TGTGCCAGCAGTGAGTGGACAGGTTACAATGAGCAGTTCTTC	CASSEWTGYNEQFF
TRBV2	NA	TRBD1	14	TRBJ1-1	TGTGCCAGCAGCGACAGGGCACTGGGCACTGAAGCTTTCTTT	CASSDRALGTEAFF
TRBV28	NA	NA	17	TRBJ1-5	TGTGCCAGCAGTCCACCCCAGGTAGCAGGGTACAATCAGCCCCAGCATTTT	CASSPPQVAGYNQPQHF
TRBV7-2	NA	NA	14	TRBJ2-7	TGTGCCAGCAGCTTAGCGCGACAGAGCTACGAGCAGTACTTC	CASSLARQSYEQYF
TRBV5-1	NA	TRBD1	15	TRBJ1-2	TGCGCCAGCAGCTCAACAGGGGGGATATATTCTGGCTACACCTTC	CASSSTGGIYSGYTF
TRBV30	NA	NA	14	TRBJ2-5	TGTGCCTGGAGTGTGGCAGTCTCATCGCAGACCCAGTACTTC	CAWSVAVSSQTQYF
TRBV2	NA	NA	13	TRBJ2-2	TGTGCCAGCAGGAGGAGGGACACCGGGGAGCTGTTTTTT	CASRRRDTGELFF
TRBV28	few	NA	12	TRBJ2-1	TGTGCCAGCAGTTTCAACGGCAATGAGCAGTTCTTC	CASSFNGNEQFF
TRBV7-2	NA	TRBD2	16	TRBJ2-2	TGTGCCAGCAGTTTTAGCGGGGGCTCGAACACCGGGGAGCTGTTTTTT	CASSFSGGSNTGELFF
TRBV18	NA	NA	14	TRBJ2-1	TGTGCCAGCTCACCATCCGAGGGAAGCCAGGAGCAGTTCTTC	CASSPSEGSQEQFF
TRBV2	NA	TRBD2	13	TRBJ2-4	TGTGCCAGCAGTCCCGGACTAGCGAACATTCAGTACTTC	CASSPGLANIQYF
TRBV5-6	NA	NA	15	TRBJ1-5	TGTGCCAGCAGCTTGGTGGGCAGGGAGGATCAGCCCCAGCATTTT	CASSLVGREDQPQHF
TRBV5-4	NA	NA	13	TRBJ1-2	TGTGCCAGCAGCTTGGGAGGGAGCTATGGCTACACCTTC	CASSLGGSYGYTF
TRBV19	NA	NA	15	TRBJ1-3	TGTGCCAGTAGTATTCAAGACAGGAATGGAAACACCATATATTTT	CASSIQDRNGNTIYF
TRBV5-5	NA	NA	13	TRBJ1-5	TGTGCCAGCAGTTGGGCAGAGAATCAGCCCCAGCATTTT	CASSWAENQPQHF
TRBV5-5	few	TRBD1	18	TRBJ1-1	TGTGCCAGCAGCTCGCCGGAGACAGGGGGCTTACAAGGAACTGAAGCTTTCTTT	CASSSPETGGLQGTEAFF
TRBV7-3	few	NA	14	TRBJ2-7	TGTGCCAGCAGCATCAACGGGGGAGCAGGGGAGCAGTACTTC	CASSINGGAGEQYF
TRBV7-2	few	NA	14	TRBJ1-1	TGTGCCAGCAGCTTAGTCCCCTCAGGGACTGAAGCTTTCTTT	CASSLVPSGTEAFF
TRBV29-1	few	TRBD2	14	TRBJ2-1	TGCAGCGTTGAAGCCCAGCGGGGGTACAATGAGCAGTTCTTC	CSVEAQRGYNEQFF
TRBV11-2	NA	NA	15	TRBJ2-1	TGTGCCAGCAGCTTAGGGGGTAGCGGTGTCAATGAGCAGTTCTTC	CASSLGGSGVNEQFF